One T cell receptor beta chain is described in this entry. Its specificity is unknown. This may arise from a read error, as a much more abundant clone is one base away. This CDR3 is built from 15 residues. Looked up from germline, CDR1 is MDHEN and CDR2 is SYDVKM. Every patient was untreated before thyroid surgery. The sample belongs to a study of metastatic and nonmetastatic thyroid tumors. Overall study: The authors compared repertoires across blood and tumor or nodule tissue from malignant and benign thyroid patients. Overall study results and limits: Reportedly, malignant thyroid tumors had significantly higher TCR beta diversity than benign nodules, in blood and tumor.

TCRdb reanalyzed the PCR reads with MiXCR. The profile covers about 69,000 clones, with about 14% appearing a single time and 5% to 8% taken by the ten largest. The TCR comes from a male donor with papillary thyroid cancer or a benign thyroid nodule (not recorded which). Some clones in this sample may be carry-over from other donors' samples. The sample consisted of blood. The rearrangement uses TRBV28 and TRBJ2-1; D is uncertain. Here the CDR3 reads CAGSLDPLLYNEQFF. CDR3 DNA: TGTGCCGGCAGTTTAGACCCGTTATTATACAATGAGCAGTTCTTC.